What follows are 4 T cell receptor beta chains derived from one specimen sequenced in a study of CD8+ T cells in alopecia areata. RNA extraction was followed by reverse transcription into cDNA, which acted as the sequencing template. Produced via immunoSEQ multiplex PCR; TCRdb's table is partial and in-frame only. The sample is made up of around 100,000 clones, none counted only once. The sample comprised lesional skin. The receptors originated from a C3H/HeJ mouse with alopecia areata. MHC haplotype: H2-k.

Remarks on this clone: The genes and germline here are from mouse. The observed sequence ends 4 residues before the CDR3 terminus, with the missing tail filled in from the germline J gene. This sequence joins TRBV1 and TRBJ2-3; TRBD2 aligns across 10 bases. Germline CDR1 is NSQYPW and CDR2 is LRSPGD (reference sequence). The CDR3 runs 17 residues. V shed 0 bases and J 0 bases; nucleotides not matched to a gene: 3. This CDR3 reads CTCSADRWGGSAETLYF. Partial CDR3 DNA: TGCACCTGCAGTGCAGATCGCTGGGGGGGCAGTGCAGAA.

This clone was recorded many times. Genes here carry mouse names. The read halts 4 residues ahead of the CDR3 end, with the missing end drawn from the germline J gene. This chain joins TRBV13-3 and TRBJ1-2; 10 bases align to TRBD1. Unmatched junction bases numbered 8, after V lost 3 bases and J lost 0 bases. This CDR3 spans 17 amino acids. Germline lookup yields CDR1 NNHDY and CDR2 SYVADS. The CDR3 here is CASSAFGQGGSNSDYTF. The CDR3 bases that were read are TGTGCCAGCAGTGCCTTCGGACAGGGGGGATCAAACTCC.

Comment on this clone: The listed genes are named as in mouse. The read falls 4 residues short of the CDR3 end, and the missing part is taken from the germline J gene. The sample contains more than one DNA sequence encoding this CDR3. The V gene is TRBV1, the J gene TRBJ2-7; the match to TRBD2 covers 11 bases. This CDR3 is 16 amino acids long. Looked up from germline, CDR1 is NSQYPW and CDR2 is LRSPGD (reference sequence). Incomplete CDR3 DNA: TGCACCTGCAGTGCAGATCAAGGGACTGGGGGTTAT. This encodes CTCSADQGTGGY. The whole CDR3 region reads CTCSADQGTGGYEQYF.

There are a few counts of this clone. Gene names and germline match the mouse. The CDR3 goes on 4 residues after the read ends, and that part is filled in from the germline J gene. The chain employs TRBV1 and TRBJ2-3, with 8 bases matching TRBD2. This CDR3 has 15 amino acids. The V gene's germline CDR1 is NSQYPW and CDR2 LRSPGD (reference sequence). With 3 bases clipped from V and 2 bases from J, the junction kept 4 bases outside the gene matches. The part of the CDR3 DNA that was read is TGCACCTGCAGTGCCCGGACTGGGACTGCAGAA. Amino acid sequence: CTCSARTGTAE. The CDR3 reads in full as CTCSARTGTAETLYF.